A selection of T cell receptor beta chains follows, all from one sample in a study of T cell responses to AZD1222 COVID-19 vaccine. Sequencing was performed with immunoSEQ multiplex PCR; in TCRdb, only in-frame clones are kept and a portion is missing. The data contain 90,000 to 130,000 clones, 86% of them singletons. The input for sequencing was peripheral blood, taken on day 0 of AZD1222 vaccination. The receptors originated from an adult in good health. Each CDR3 is given with its conserved first and last residue. Fields, in order: CDR3 protein, CDR3 DNA, V gene, D gene, clone size, J gene. D genes are given only for firm matches. Where a row states a size, it is once, few, many or the class of an expanded clone; other rows omit it.

CASSTDRAGWDTQYF TGTGCCAGCAGCACCGACCGCGCCGGGTGGGATACGCAGTATTTT TRBV11-3 NA NA TRBJ2-3
CAGSLAAGGFYNEQFF TGTGCCGGCAGCTTGGCCGCAGGGGGCTTCTACAATGAGCAGTTCTTC TRBV5-5 TRBD1 NA TRBJ2-1
CASSPGGARYEQYF TGTGCCAGCAGCCCAGGGGGCGCGAGGTACGAGCAGTACTTC TRBV7-6 TRBD1 NA TRBJ2-7
CASSLWGTGGRETQYF TGTGCCAGCAGCTTGTGGGGGACAGGGGGAAGAGAGACCCAGTACTTC TRBV5-6 TRBD1 once TRBJ2-5
CASSQTGGGRGNNEQFF TGTGCCAGCAGCCAGACCGGAGGGGGTAGAGGGAACAATGAGCAGTTCTTC TRBV4-2 NA NA TRBJ2-1
CASMGFDEKLFF TGTGCCAGCATGGGGTTCGACGAAAAACTGTTTTTT TRBV5-4 NA once TRBJ1-4
CASSPDDNEQFF TGTGCCAGCTCACCAGACGACAATGAGCAGTTCTTC TRBV18 NA NA TRBJ2-1
CASSAEIGGRNTEAFF TGTGCCAGCAGCGCAGAGATCGGGGGGAGGAACACTGAAGCTTTCTTT TRBV9 NA NA TRBJ1-1
CASSQDGPLANSPLHF TGTGCCAGCAGCCAAGACGGGCCTCTAGCTAATTCACCCCTCCACTTT TRBV4-2 NA NA TRBJ1-6
CASSPYTENYGYTF TGCGCCAGCTCTCCCTACACGGAAAACTATGGCTACACCTTC TRBV5-1 NA NA TRBJ1-2